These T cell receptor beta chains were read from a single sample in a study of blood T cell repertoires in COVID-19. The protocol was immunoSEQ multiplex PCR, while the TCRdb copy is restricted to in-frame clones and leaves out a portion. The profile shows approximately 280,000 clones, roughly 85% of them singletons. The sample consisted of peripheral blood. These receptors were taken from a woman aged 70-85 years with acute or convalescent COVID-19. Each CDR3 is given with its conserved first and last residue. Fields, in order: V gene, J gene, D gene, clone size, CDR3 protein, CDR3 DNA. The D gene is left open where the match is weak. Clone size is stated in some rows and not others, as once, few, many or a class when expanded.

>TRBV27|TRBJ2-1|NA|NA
CASTRGAGAIYNEQFF
TGTGCCAGCACCCGGGGGGCGGGGGCTATATACAATGAGCAGTTCTTC
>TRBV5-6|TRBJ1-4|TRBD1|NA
CASSLGGTGPF
TGTGCCAGCAGCTTGGGCGGGACAGGGCCTTTT
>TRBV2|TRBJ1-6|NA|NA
CASKEDSHSPLHF
TGTGCCAGCAAAGAGGACAGCCATTCACCCCTCCACTTT
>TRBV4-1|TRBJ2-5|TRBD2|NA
CASSPTAGGQETQYF
TGCGCCAGCAGCCCCACAGCGGGGGGCCAAGAGACCCAGTACTTC
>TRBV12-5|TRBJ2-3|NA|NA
CASGSSADTQYF
TGTGCTAGTGGTTCTTCGGCAGATACGCAGTATTTT
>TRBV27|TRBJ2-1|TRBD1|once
CASSADRGPYNEQFF
TGTGCCAGCAGTGCGGACAGGGGACCTTACAATGAGCAGTTCTTC
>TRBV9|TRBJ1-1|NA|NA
CASSPGQTNTEAFF
TGTGCCAGCAGCCCCGGACAGACGAACACTGAAGCTTTCTTT
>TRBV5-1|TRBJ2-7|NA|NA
CASRVSPNLLTYF
TGCGCCAGCCGAGTCTCGCCGAACCTTCTAACCTACTTC
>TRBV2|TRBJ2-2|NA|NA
CASSLSWGELFF
TGTGCCAGCAGTCTTAGTTGGGGGGAGCTGTTTTTT
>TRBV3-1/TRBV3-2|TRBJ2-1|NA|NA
CASSYRDNEQFF
TGTGCCAGCAGCTACAGGGACAATGAGCAGTTCTTC
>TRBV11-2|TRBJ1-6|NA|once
CASSLRRGSPLHF
TGTGCCAGCAGCCTTCGACGGGGTTCACCCCTCCACTTT
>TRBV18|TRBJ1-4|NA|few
CASSPPTGFREKLFF
TGTGCCAGCTCACCGCCAACAGGGTTTAGGGAAAAACTGTTTTTT
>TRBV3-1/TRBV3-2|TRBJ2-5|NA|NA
CASSQSKTQYF
TGTGCCAGCAGCCAATCCAAGACCCAGTACTTC
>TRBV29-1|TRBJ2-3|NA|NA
CSVGGVREDTQYF
TGCAGCGTTGGGGGCGTCAGAGAAGATACGCAGTATTTT
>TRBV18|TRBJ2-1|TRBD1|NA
CASSPEGQGQFF
TGTGCCAGCTCACCAGAGGGACAGGGGCAGTTCTTC
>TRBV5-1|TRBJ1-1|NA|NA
CASSFPGSNTEAFF
TGCGCCAGCAGCTTTCCGGGATCAAACACTGAAGCTTTCTTT
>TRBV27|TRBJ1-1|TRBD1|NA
CASRQGERNTEAFF
TGTGCCAGCCGACAGGGGGAGAGAAACACTGAAGCTTTCTTT
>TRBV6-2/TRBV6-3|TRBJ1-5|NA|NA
CASSSPGIPDQPQHF
TGTGCCAGCAGTTCTCCCGGGATCCCCGATCAGCCCCAGCATTTT